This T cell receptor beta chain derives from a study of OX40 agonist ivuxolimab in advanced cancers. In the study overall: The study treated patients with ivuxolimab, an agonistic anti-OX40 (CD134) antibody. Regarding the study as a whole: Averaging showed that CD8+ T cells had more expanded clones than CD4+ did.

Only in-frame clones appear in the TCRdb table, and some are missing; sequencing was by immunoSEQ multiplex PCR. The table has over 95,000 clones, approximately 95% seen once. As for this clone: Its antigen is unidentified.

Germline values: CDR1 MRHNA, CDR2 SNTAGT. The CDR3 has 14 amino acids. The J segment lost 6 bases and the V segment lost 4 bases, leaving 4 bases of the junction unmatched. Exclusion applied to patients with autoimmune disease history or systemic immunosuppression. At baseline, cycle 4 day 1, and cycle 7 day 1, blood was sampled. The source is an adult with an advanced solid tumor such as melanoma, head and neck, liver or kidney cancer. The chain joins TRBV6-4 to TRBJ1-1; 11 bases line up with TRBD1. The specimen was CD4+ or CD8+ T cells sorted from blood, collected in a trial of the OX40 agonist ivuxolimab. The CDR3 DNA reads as TGTGCCAGCAGTGCCACGGGACAGGGGGCTGAAGCTTTCTTT. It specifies CASSATGQGAEAFF.